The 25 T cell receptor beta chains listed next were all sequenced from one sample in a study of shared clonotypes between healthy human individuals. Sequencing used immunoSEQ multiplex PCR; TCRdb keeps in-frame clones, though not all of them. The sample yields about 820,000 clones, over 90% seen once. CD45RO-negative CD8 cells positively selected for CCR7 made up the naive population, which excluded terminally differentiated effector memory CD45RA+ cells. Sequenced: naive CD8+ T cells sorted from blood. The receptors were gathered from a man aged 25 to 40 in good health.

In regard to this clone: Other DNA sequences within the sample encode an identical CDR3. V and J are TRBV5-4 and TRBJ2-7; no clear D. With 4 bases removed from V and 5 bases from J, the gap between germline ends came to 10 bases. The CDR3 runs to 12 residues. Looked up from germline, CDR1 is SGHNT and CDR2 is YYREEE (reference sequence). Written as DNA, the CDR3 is TGTGCCAGCAGCGCTTTTCCAAACGAGCAGTACTTC. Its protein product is CASSAFPNEQYF.

The CDR3 protein is CASSLIGNTEAFF. CDR3 DNA: TGTGCCAGCAGTTTGATCGGGAACACTGAAGCTTTCTTT. This rearrangement joins TRBV28 to TRBJ1-1, with no clear D. CDR3 length: 13 amino acids. Germline V CDR1 and CDR2: MDHEN, SYDVKM. Trimming removed 3 bases from V and 1 base from J, with 6 bases in between. The full variable domain, completed using reference TRBV28 and TRBJ1-1, is DVKVTQSSRYLVKRTGEKVFLECVQDMDHENMFWYRQDPGLGLRLIYFSYDVKMKEKGDIPEGYSVSREKKERFSLILESASTNQTSMYLCASSLIGNTEAFFGQGTRLTVV.

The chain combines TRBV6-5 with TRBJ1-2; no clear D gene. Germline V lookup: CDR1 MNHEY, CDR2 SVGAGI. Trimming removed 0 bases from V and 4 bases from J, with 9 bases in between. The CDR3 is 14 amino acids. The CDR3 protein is CASSYSSPSYGYTF. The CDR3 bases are TGTGCCAGCAGTTACTCGTCGCCCTCCTATGGCTACACCTTC.

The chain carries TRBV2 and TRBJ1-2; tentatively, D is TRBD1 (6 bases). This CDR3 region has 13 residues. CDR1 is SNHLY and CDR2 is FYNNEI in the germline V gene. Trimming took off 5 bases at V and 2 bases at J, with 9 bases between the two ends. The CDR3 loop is CASSRQGNYGYTF. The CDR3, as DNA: TGTGCCAGCAGTCGGCAGGGGAACTATGGCTACACCTTC.

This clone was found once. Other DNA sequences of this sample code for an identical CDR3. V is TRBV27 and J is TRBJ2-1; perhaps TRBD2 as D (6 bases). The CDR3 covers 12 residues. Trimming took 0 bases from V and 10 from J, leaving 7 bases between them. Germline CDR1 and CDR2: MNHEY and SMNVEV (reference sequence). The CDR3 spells CASSLSGREQFF. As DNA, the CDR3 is TGTGCCAGCAGTTTATCGGGGAGGGAGCAGTTCTTC.

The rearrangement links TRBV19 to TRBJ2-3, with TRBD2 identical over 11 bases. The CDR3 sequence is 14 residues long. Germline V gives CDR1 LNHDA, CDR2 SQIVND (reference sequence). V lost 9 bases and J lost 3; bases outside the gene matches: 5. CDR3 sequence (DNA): TGTGCCAGGCTAGCGGGAGGTTGGACAGATACGCAGTATTTT. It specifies CARLAGGWTDTQYF.

The CDR3 DNA follows: TGTGCCAGCAGCTTAGCGCTCTCCGGGGCGAACCAAGAGACCCAGTACTTC. Protein sequence: CASSLALSGANQETQYF. The chain employs TRBV7-2 and TRBJ2-5, with D perhaps being TRBD1 or TRBD2 (5 bases each). Germline V gene data show CDR1 as SGHTA and CDR2 as FQGNSA. CDR3 length: 17 amino acids. The germline V and J ends were trimmed by 0 bases and 0 bases, with 14 bases remaining between them.

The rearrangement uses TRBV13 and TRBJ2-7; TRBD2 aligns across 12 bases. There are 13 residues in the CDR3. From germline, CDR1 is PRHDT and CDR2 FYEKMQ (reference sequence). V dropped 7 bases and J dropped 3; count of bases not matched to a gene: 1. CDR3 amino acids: CASMTSGSYEQYF. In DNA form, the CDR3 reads TGTGCCAGCATGACTAGCGGGAGCTACGAGCAGTACTTC.

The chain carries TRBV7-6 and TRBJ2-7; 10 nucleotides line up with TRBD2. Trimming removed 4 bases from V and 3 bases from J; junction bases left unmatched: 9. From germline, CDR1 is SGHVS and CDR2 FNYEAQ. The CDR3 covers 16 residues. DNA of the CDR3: TGTGCCAGCAGCTGGGAAATAGCGGGAGGACTCTACGAGCAGTACTTC. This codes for CASSWEIAGGLYEQYF.

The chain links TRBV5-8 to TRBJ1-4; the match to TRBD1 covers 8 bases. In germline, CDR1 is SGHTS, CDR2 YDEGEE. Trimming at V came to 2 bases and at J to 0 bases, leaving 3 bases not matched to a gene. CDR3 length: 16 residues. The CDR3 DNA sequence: TGTGCCAGCAGCTTCAGGGGGCCAGCAACTAATGAAAAACTGTTTTTT. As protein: CASSFRGPATNEKLFF.

CDR3 sequence: CASSEYGGVSDTQYF. The CDR3 DNA reads as TGTGCCAGCAGTGAATACGGAGGGGTGTCAGATACGCAGTATTTT. The rearrangement joins TRBV25-1 to TRBJ2-3; a possible D gene is TRBD2 (6 bases). Germline lookup yields CDR1 MGHDK and CDR2 SYGVNS. Trimming took 0 bases from V and 4 from J, leaving 11 bases between them. CDR3 length: 15 amino acids.

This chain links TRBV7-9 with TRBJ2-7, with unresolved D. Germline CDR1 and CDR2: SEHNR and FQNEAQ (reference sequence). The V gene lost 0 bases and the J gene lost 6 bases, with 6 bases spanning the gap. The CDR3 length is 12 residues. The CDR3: CASSLAFREQYF. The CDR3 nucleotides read TGTGCCAGCAGCTTAGCCTTCCGCGAGCAGTACTTC.

In DNA form, the CDR3 reads TGTGCCAGCAGCCCGACCAGGGGGCTGTACGAGCAGTACTTC. It translates to CASSPTRGLYEQYF. The chain carries TRBV11-2 and TRBJ2-7; TRBD1 aligns across 8 bases. The germline V gene has CDR1 SGHAT and CDR2 FQNNGV. The CDR3 extends over 14 amino acids. Trimming removed 5 bases from V and 4 bases from J; junction bases left unmatched: 7.

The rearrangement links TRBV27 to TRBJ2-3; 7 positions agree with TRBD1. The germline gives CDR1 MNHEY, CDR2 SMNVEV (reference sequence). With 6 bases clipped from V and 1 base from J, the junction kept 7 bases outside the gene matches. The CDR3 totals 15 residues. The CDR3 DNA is TGTGCCAGCAGGGGACAGTTCATGGGCACAGATACGCAGTATTTT. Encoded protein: CASRGQFMGTDTQYF.

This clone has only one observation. Here the CDR3 reads CASSLIPGQHQETQYF. The CDR3 DNA sequence: TGTGCCAGCAGTTTAATCCCGGGACAGCATCAAGAGACCCAGTACTTC. The chain uses TRBV28 and TRBJ2-5, with TRBD1 matching 7 bases. This CDR3 region has 16 residues. The J segment lost 2 bases and the V segment lost 2 bases, leaving 8 bases of the junction unmatched. Germline CDR1 reads MDHEN; CDR2 reads SYDVKM.

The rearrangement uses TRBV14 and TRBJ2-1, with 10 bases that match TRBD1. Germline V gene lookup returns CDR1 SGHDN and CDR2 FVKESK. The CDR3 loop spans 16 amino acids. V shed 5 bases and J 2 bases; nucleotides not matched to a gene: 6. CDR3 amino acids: CASSGRTGGTYNEQFF. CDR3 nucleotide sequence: TGTGCCAGCAGCGGCCGGACAGGGGGAACCTACAATGAGCAGTTCTTC.

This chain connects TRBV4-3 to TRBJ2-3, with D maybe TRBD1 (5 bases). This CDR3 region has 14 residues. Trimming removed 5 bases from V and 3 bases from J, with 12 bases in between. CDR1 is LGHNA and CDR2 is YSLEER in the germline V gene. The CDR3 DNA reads TGCGCCAGCAGCGAAGGGGAAGGAACAGATACGCAGTATTTT. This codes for CASSEGEGTDTQYF.

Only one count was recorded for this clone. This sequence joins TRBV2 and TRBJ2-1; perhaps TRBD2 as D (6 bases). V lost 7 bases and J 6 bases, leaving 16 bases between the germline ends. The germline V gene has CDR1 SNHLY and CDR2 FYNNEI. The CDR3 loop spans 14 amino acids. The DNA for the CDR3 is TGTGCCAGCAACTTACGGGAGTCGCGCAATGAGCAGTTCTTC. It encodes CASNLRESRNEQFF.

CDR3 coding DNA: TGCGCCAGCAGTGACCCCGACAAAACTAACTATGGCTACACCTTC. Its protein product is CASSDPDKTNYGYTF. The rearrangement uses TRBV10-2 and TRBJ1-2; no firm D call. Germline CDR1 is WSHSY and CDR2 is SAAADI. This CDR3 spans 15 amino acids. V lost 3 bases, J lost 0 bases, and 11 bases lay in between.

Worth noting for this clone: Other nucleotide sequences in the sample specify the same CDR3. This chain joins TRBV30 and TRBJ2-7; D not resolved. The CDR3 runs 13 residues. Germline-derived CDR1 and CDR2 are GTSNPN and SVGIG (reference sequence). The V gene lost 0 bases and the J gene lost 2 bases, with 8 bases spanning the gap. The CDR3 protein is CAWSVGGTYEQYF. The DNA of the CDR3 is TGTGCCTGGAGTGTTGGTGGTACCTACGAGCAGTACTTC. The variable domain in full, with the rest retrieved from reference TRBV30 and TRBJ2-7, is SQTIHQWPATLVQPVGSPLSLECTVEGTSNPNLYWYRQAAGRGLQLLFYSVGIGQISSEVPQNLSASRPQDRQFILSSKKLLLSDSGFYLCAWSVGGTYEQYFGPGTRLTVT.

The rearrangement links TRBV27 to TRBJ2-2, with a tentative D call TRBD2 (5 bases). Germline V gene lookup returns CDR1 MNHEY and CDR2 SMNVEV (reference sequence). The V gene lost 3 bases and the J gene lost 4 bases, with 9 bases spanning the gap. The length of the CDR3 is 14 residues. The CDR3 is CASSFGGSTGELFF. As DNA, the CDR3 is TGTGCCAGCAGTTTCGGAGGCAGCACCGGGGAGCTGTTTTTT.

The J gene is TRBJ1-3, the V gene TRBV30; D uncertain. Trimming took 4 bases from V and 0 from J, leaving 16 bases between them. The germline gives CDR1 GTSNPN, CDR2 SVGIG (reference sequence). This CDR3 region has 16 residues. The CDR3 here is CAWTVDGSYSGNTIYF. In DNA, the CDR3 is TGTGCCTGGACCGTGGACGGGAGCTACTCTGGAAACACCATATATTTT.

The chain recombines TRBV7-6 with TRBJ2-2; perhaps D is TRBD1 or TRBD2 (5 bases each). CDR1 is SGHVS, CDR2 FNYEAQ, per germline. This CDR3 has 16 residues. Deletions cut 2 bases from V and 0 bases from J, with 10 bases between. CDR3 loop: CASSLQGTANTGELFF. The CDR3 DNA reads TGTGCCAGCAGCTTACAAGGGACGGCGAACACCGGGGAGCTGTTTTTT.

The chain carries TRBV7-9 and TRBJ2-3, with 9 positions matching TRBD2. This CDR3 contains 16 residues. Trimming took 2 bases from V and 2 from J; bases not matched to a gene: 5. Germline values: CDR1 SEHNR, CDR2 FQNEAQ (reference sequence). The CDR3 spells CASSLRREGVTDTQYF. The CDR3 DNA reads TGTGCCAGCAGCTTACGGCGGGAGGGTGTCACAGATACGCAGTATTTT.

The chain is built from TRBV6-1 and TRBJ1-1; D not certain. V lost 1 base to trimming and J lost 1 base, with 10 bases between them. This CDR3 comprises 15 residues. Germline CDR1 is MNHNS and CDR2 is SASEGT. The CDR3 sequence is CASSEGRTRNTEAFF. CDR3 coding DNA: TGTGCCAGCAGTGAAGGGCGGACTAGGAACACTGAAGCTTTCTTT.